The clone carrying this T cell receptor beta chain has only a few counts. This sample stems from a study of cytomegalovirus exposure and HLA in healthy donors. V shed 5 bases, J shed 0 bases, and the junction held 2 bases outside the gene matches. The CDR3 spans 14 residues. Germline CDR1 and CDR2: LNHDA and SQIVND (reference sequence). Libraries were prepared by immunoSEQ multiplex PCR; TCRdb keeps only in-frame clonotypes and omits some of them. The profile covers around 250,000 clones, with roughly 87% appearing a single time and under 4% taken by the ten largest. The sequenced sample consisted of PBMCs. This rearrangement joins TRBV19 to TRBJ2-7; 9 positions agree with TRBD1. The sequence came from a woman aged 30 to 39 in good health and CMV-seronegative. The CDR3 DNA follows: TGTGCCAGTAGTGGGGGACAGGGCTCCTACGAGCAGTACTTC. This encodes CASSGGQGSYEQYF.